The 15 T cell receptor beta chains below come from one sample, sequenced in a study of CD8 T cells in ankylosing spondylitis. TCRdb re-derived calls from the 5' RACE reads in MiXCR, one entry per CDR3 protein. The sample includes tens of thousands of distinct CDR3 sequences, roughly 10% of them seen just once. Study results and caveats: A motif in TCR beta, a set of fewer than ten highly homologous variants, appeared characteristic of ankylosing spondylitis blood.

These receptors have no identified antigens. Sequenced material: blood, either unsorted or a sorted T cell fraction (not recorded which). Source of these receptors: a male donor with ankylosing spondylitis.

The table lists this clonotype with many counts. The chain's CDR3 is CSVKGSYNEQFF. In DNA, the CDR3 is TGCAGCGTAAAGGGTTCCTACAATGAGCAGTTCTTC. The chain employs TRBV29-1 and TRBJ2-1; D uncertain. There are 12 residues in the CDR3. Per germline, CDR1 SQVTM and CDR2 ANQGSEA. Trimming shortened V by 6 bases and J by 1 base, and 7 bases separated the two germline ends.

This clonotype was observed a handful of times. The chain combines TRBV19 with TRBJ2-1; the match to TRBD2 covers 11 bases. The length of the CDR3 is 16 residues. Germline loops: CDR1 LNHDA, CDR2 SQIVND (reference sequence). Trimming at V came to 1 base and at J to 6 bases, leaving 5 bases not matched to a gene. CDR3 loop: CASSIAELAGANEQFF. CDR3 bases: TGTGCCAGTAGTATAGCGGAACTAGCGGGAGCCAATGAGCAGTTCTTC.

This clonotype appeared many times. The CDR3 nucleotides read TGTGCCAGCAGTCCAACAGGAACTGAAGCTTTCTTT. It encodes CASSPTGTEAFF. The rearrangement joins TRBV12-3 or TRBV12-4 to TRBJ1-1, with D perhaps TRBD1 (5 bases). V lost 5 bases to trimming and J lost 5 bases, with 9 bases between them. The length of the CDR3 is 12 residues.

There are many counts of this clonotype. The chain joins TRBV15 to TRBJ2-7, with TRBD2 matching over 7 bases. The CDR3 is 13 amino acids. Trimming at V came to 8 bases and at J to 5 bases, leaving 9 bases not matched to a gene. Germline lookup yields CDR1 LNHNV and CDR2 YYDKDF (reference sequence). CDR3 bases: TGTGCCACCGCTGGTAGGGAGGGAAACGAGCAGTACTTC. Amino acids: CATAGREGNEQYF.

The V call is TRBV15, the J call TRBJ1-5, with 8 nucleotides matching TRBD1. There are 16 residues in the CDR3. The trim removed 0 bases at V and 5 bases at J, leaving 6 bases unmatched. CDR1 and CDR2 from the germline V gene are LNHNV and YYDKDF (reference sequence). The CDR3 coding sequence is TGTGCCACCAGCAGAGATATGTCAGGGGGCCATCAGCCCCAGCATTTT. Protein product: CATSRDMSGGHQPQHF. Looking up the rest from reference TRBV15 and TRBJ1-5 gives the full variable domain: DAMVIQNPRYQVTQFGKPVTLSCSQTLNHNVMYWYQQKSSQAPKLLFHYYDKDFNNEADTPDNFQSRRPNTSFCFLDIRSPGLGDTAMYLCATSRDMSGGHQPQHFGDGTRLSIL.

This clonotype has at least ten counts. This chain joins TRBV20-1 and TRBJ1-1, with 11 bases matching TRBD1. Looked up from germline, CDR1 is DFQATT and CDR2 is SNEGSKA (reference sequence). The CDR3 consists of 13 residues. Germline trimming cut 6 bases from V and 3 bases from J; bases unmatched to any gene: 3. The CDR3 DNA is TGCAGTGCCGGGGGACAGGGGGACACTGAAGCTTTCTTT. This gives the protein CSAGGQGDTEAFF.

The V and J genes are TRBV13 and TRBJ1-1; TRBD1 matches at 9 bases. CDR1 PRHDT and CDR2 FYEKMQ come from the germline V gene (reference sequence). CDR3 length: 15 amino acids. The V and J ends lost 4 bases and 10 bases, in that order; junction bases with no gene match: 13. The CDR3 spells CASSSGTGSFSGAFF. The CDR3 region has the DNA TGTGCCAGCAGCTCCGGGACAGGGAGTTTCAGCGGAGCTTTCTTT.

This chain links TRBV6-1 with TRBJ1-2, with D hard to call. The CDR3 extends over 14 amino acids. Germline CDR1 reads MNHNS; CDR2 reads SASEGT. V lost 10 bases and J 0 bases, leaving 15 bases between the germline ends. CDR3 amino acids: CATRTESANYGYTF. The CDR3, as DNA: TGTGCCACTAGAACAGAATCAGCTAACTATGGCTACACCTTC.

This clonotype was seen only a few times. The chain couples TRBV27 to TRBJ1-3, with TRBD1 as a possible D gene (6 bases). The CDR3 contains 16 residues. V was cut by 5 bases and J by 2 bases, with 16 bases left in between. Germline-derived CDR1 and CDR2 are MNHEY and SMNVEV (reference sequence). This chain's CDR3 is CASSPWGGQTGNTIYF. The CDR3 nucleotides are TGTGCCAGCAGTCCTTGGGGGGGGCAGACTGGAAACACCATATATTTT.

CDR3 in amino acids: CASGPNTGELFF. The CDR3 region has the DNA TGCGCCAGCGGGCCGAACACCGGGGAGCTGTTTTTT. This chain connects TRBV4-1 to TRBJ2-2; D call uncertain. Per germline, CDR1 MGHRA and CDR2 YSYEKL. The length of the CDR3 is 12 residues. Trimming took off 8 bases at V and 0 bases at J, with 4 bases between the two ends.

The J gene is TRBJ2-7, the V gene TRBV30, with 9 positions matching TRBD1. Germline loops: CDR1 GTSNPN, CDR2 SVGIG (reference sequence). Unmatched junction bases numbered 4, after V lost 1 base and J lost 3 bases. The CDR3 consists of 14 residues. In DNA form, the CDR3 reads TGTGCCTGGAGTGCGGGGGACAGGGTCTACGAGCAGTACTTC. This sequence encodes CAWSAGDRVYEQYF.

This clonotype ranks as medium-sized. The chain recombines TRBV14 with TRBJ2-1; TRBD2 matches 12 bases. Unmatched junction bases numbered 5, after V lost 4 bases and J lost 7 bases. Germline V lookup: CDR1 SGHDN, CDR2 FVKESK. The CDR3 is 15 amino acids. CDR3 DNA sequence: TGTGCCAGCAGCCCCCGACTAGCGGGAGAAAATGAGCAGTTCTTC. It translates to CASSPRLAGENEQFF.

The genes are TRBV6-1 and TRBJ2-7, with D hard to call. V lost 6 bases to trimming and J lost 4 bases, with 19 bases between them. The CDR3 contains 15 residues. Germline CDR1 MNHNS, CDR2 SASEGT. Here the CDR3 reads CASSDGPYEPYEQYV. The CDR3 DNA reads as TGTGCCAGCAGCGACGGGCCTTACGAACCTTACGAGCAGTACGTC.

The J gene is TRBJ1-5, the V gene TRBV9; the match to TRBD1 covers 7 bases. The CDR3 runs 12 residues. Germline V gene data show CDR1 as SGDLS and CDR2 as YYNGEE. V gave up 0 bases and J gave up 9 bases; unmatched junction bases: 0. The CDR3 region is CASSVAGGPQHF. The CDR3 coding sequence is TGTGCCAGCAGCGTAGCAGGGGGGCCCCAGCATTTT.

In DNA, the CDR3 is TGTGCCAGCAGTCGAACTAGCGGAATAGAGTGGGATACGCAGTATTTT. This encodes CASSRTSGIEWDTQYF. J is TRBJ2-3 and V is TRBV27, with 8 bases lining up with TRBD2. Per germline, CDR1 MNHEY and CDR2 SMNVEV (reference sequence). There are 16 residues in the CDR3. V dropped 5 bases and J dropped 6; count of bases not matched to a gene: 13.